This T cell receptor beta chain appears in the sequencing data of a study of T cell changes during pregnancy in multiple sclerosis. Some clones are missing from TCRdb's copy, which holds only in-frame ones; the method was immunoSEQ multiplex PCR. Among fewer than 25,000 clones, 75% to 90% were seen once, and the ten largest hold roughly 5%. Germline CDR1 and CDR2: LNHDA and SQIVND (reference sequence). V was pared by 1 base and J by 10 bases, with 13 bases between. The CDR3 runs 13 residues. This TCR was sampled from a female donor in good health, enrolled as a control in a pregnancy study. This chain connects TRBV19 to TRBJ1-1, with unresolved D. Sequenced material: CD8+ T cells from peripheral blood mononuclear cells, taken in the third trimester of pregnancy. CDR3 DNA: TGTGCCAGTAGTATAGGATTAGACTTTGGAGCTTTCTTT. Translating gives CASSIGLDFGAFF.